This entry describes one T cell receptor beta chain. One entry per CDR3 protein results from TCRdb running MiXCR on the PCR reads. The profile covers about half a million distinct CDR3 sequences, with roughly 26% appearing a single time and roughly 0.77% taken by the ten largest. Libraries from naive CD8 cells were generated from 20,000 to 1,000,000 sorted cells (with 10%, 30% or 50% RNA). This sample is part of a study of molecular identifiers for immune sequencing clone quantification. From germline, CDR1 is MNHEY and CDR2 SVGEGT. The CDR3 sequence is 15 residues long. V lost 4 bases to trimming and J lost 5 bases, with 17 bases between them.

The chain uses TRBV6-2 or TRBV6-3 and TRBJ1-2; D perhaps matches TRBD1 (5 bases). This clonotype was obtained from a human donor in good health. Some libraries in this study had Jurkat cell RNA spiked in. Sequenced sample: naive CD8+ T cells from blood, with Jurkat cell RNA spiked in. Subset defined: FACS-sorted CD8+CD4-CCR7+CD45RA+ naive T cells. Here the CDR3 DNA reads TGTGCCAGCAGTTCCCGGGACCGGGCCGAATATGGCTACACCTTC. Its translation: CASSSRDRAEYGYTF.